The 4 T cell receptor beta chains reported below all come from one sample, sequenced in a study of response to subunit inactivated influenza vaccine (dated by TCRdb to the late 2010s). Receptor amplification or capture employed RT-PCR. For sequencing, an Illumina HiSeq 2500 was employed. In TCRdb, the public reads were trimmed at Q25 with fastp and aligned with MiXCR, with productive beta chains retained. All rows with the same CDR3 protein become a single entry with the most common DNA and genes. This sample gives about 700,000 distinct CDR3 sequences in total; about 14% of them show up just once. 6% to 7% of the sample belongs to the ten largest clones. Here the sequenced sample was PBMCs from blood, taken 14 to 15 days before vaccination. These receptors came from a man aged 50-60 years who received an inactivated influenza vaccine. Donor details come from another sample of the same person, matched by shared clones.

The chain recombines TRBV12-3 or TRBV12-4 with TRBJ2-2; 8 bases match TRBD1. V lost 7 bases, J lost 4 bases, and 11 bases stayed unmatched. CDR3 length: 16 amino acids. The CDR3 DNA is TGTGCCAGCACCTCAAGCGGACAGGGAGGCACCGGGGAGCTGTTTTTT. Translating it yields CASTSSGQGGTGELFF.

This clonotype was detected ten times or more. The DNA for the CDR3 is TGCGCCAGCAGCCAAAGGGCTAGCGGGGGCACAGATACGCAGTATTTT. Amino acids: CASSQRASGGTDTQYF. The chain uses TRBV4-3 and TRBJ2-3; 9 bases line up with TRBD2. The J segment lost 1 base and the V segment lost 2 bases, leaving 4 bases of the junction unmatched. In germline, CDR1 is LGHNA, CDR2 YSLEER. The CDR3 loop spans 16 amino acids.

This clonotype was counted at least ten times. This chain uses TRBV27 with TRBJ2-7; unclear D gene. Looked up from germline, CDR1 is MNHEY and CDR2 is SMNVEV (reference sequence). The CDR3 loop spans 8 amino acids. Trimming took 11 bases from V and 11 from J, leaving 10 bases between them. CDR3 loop: CAPWVEYF. The CDR3 nucleotides read TGTGCCCCCTGGGTGGAGTACTTC.

This clonotype showed up many times. This chain uses TRBV4-3 with TRBJ1-4; D unresolved. This CDR3 comprises 14 residues. Germline values: CDR1 LGHNA, CDR2 YSLEER. V was shortened by 0 bases and J by 8 bases, with 10 bases between the two germline ends. CDR3 protein: CASSQDVIREKLFF. CDR3 in DNA: TGCGCCAGCAGCCAAGATGTCATCCGGGAAAAACTGTTTTTT.